The 18 T cell receptor beta chains below all came from one sample that was sequenced in a study of tissue T cells after allogeneic stem cell transplantation. The method was immunoSEQ multiplex PCR; TCRdb's version includes in-frame clones alone and lacks a portion of them. Among roughly 8,600 clones, 36% were seen once, and the ten largest hold around 4.7%. Time point indicated: mouse harvest day 14 after allogeneic transplant. The graft held 10^6 splenic CD5+ T cells and 10^7 T-cell-depleted bone marrow cells. The sample was skin. Receptors were obtained from a female BALB/c mouse given C57BL/6 T cells with graft-versus-host disease after an allogeneic hematopoietic cell transplant.

Of note for this clone: Gene labels here are mouse ones. Read data end 1 residue before the CDR3 end; the end is taken from the germline J gene. The chain uses TRBV3 and TRBJ2-3; tentative D call: TRBD1 (5 bases). The germline V gene encodes CDR1 SNHLY and CDR2 FYNGKV (reference sequence). This CDR3 spans 15 amino acids. Trimming left V 2 bases short and J 1 base short, with 10 bases between. The CDR3 loop is CASSLRGGGAETLYF. The part of the CDR3 DNA that was read is TGTGCCAGCAGCTTAAGAGGAGGGGGTGCAGAAACGCTGTAT.

As regards this clone: Germline and genes here are mouse. From the germline J gene comes the end of the CDR3, since the read stops 1 residue before it. This rearrangement joins TRBV3 to TRBJ1-2; 7 bases are a match to TRBD1. The V segment lost 5 bases and the J segment 0 bases; nucleotides outside the gene matches: 6. CDR1 and CDR2 (germline): SNHLY, FYNGKV (reference sequence). This CDR3 contains 15 residues. CDR3 loop: CASSPTGQPNSDYTF. The CDR3 bases that were read are TGTGCCAGCAGCCCGACGGGACAGCCAAACTCCGACTACACC.

This clone showed up just a few times. Genes and germline are mouse. The CDR3 DNA, read in part, is TGCTCCAGCAGTCAAAAGGGATCTAGTGCAGAAACGCTGTAT. Residues: CSSSQKGSSAETLY. The complete CDR3 sequence is CSSSQKGSSAETLYF. The V gene is TRBV23, the J gene TRBJ2-3. The read terminates 1 residue before the CDR3 end, so the remaining end is supplied by the germline J gene. The germline gives CDR1 KGHTA, CDR2 FQNQQP. The CDR3 extends over 15 amino acids. Full variable domain (missing parts from reference TRBV23 and TRBJ2-3): DAAVTQKPRYLIKMKGQEAEMKCIPEKGHTAVFWYQQKQSKELKFLIYFQNQQPLDQIDMVKERFSAVCPSSSLCSLGIRTCEAEDSALYLCSSSQKGSSAETLYFGSGTRLTVL.

This clone was detected only a few times. Gene names and germline match the mouse. The CDR3 goes on 1 residue after the read ends, and that part is filled in from the germline J gene. The chain has TRBV23 and TRBJ2-1; TRBD1, the D gene given by the table, was not confirmed from the DNA. CDR3 size: 15 residues. Per germline, CDR1 KGHTA and CDR2 FQNQQP. CDR3 protein: CSSSLRDRGGAEQFF. The sequenced CDR3 bases are TGCTCCAGCAGTCTCCGGGACAGGGGAGGGGCTGAGCAGTTC.

In this sample, this clone turned up a few times. Each gene name is a mouse one. The observed sequence ends 1 residue before the CDR3 terminus, with the missing tail filled in from the germline J gene. The gene calls are TRBV26 and TRBJ2-3, with D perhaps TRBD1 (6 bases). V lost 4 bases and J 3 bases, leaving 8 bases between the germline ends. Germline values: CDR1 KGHPV, CDR2 FQNQEV (reference sequence). The CDR3 consists of 13 residues. The sequenced part of the CDR3 DNA is TGTGCCAGCAGTCCAGGGGAGGCAGAAACGCTGTAT. This encodes CASSPGEAETLY. The complete CDR3 protein is CASSPGEAETLYF.

Note on this clone: The gene names given are mouse names. The CDR3 sequence is CASSLDWGTETLYF. The sequenced CDR3 bases are TGTGCCAGCAGTCTGGACTGGGGCACAGAAACGCTGTAT. V is TRBV13-1 and J is TRBJ2-3; TRBD2 matches 9 bases. Sequencing ends 1 residue short of the CDR3 end; the germline J gene provides the rest. Per germline, CDR1 NSHNY and CDR2 SYGAGN. CDR3 length equals 14 residues. J was trimmed by 4 bases and V by 4 bases; bases with no gene match: 4.

Details on this clone: Gene names are the mouse ones. The CDR3 end lies 1 residue beyond the end of the read and is filled in from the germline J gene. The V gene is TRBV26, the J gene TRBJ1-4; 7 positions agree with TRBD1. The CDR3 is made up of 14 amino acids. Per the germline V gene, CDR1 is KGHPV and CDR2 is FQNQEV (reference sequence). J was trimmed by 3 bases and V by 2 bases; bases with no gene match: 0. CDR3 region: CASSLQGANERLFF. Incomplete CDR3 DNA: TGTGCCAGCAGTCTGCAGGGGGCCAACGAAAGATTATTT.

As to this clone: The gene symbols are mouse symbols. The sequenced fragment ends 1 residue before the CDR3 boundary, so the rest is inferred from the germline J gene. This chain links TRBV1 with TRBJ2-2; no definite D call. The germline gives CDR1 NSQYPW, CDR2 LRSPGD (reference sequence). The CDR3 has 15 residues. V was cut by 3 bases and J by 1 base, with 9 bases left in between. The part of the CDR3 DNA that was read is TGCACCTGCAGTGCGAGGGAAAGAAACACCGGGCAGCTCTAC. Protein product: CTCSARERNTGQLY. The full-length CDR3 reads as CTCSARERNTGQLYF. Supplemented by reference TRBV1 and TRBJ2-2, the full variable domain reads VTLLEQNPRWRLVPRGQAVNLRCILKNSQYPWMSWYQQDLQKQLQWLFTLRSPGDKEVKSLPGADYLATRVTDTELRLQVANMSQGRTLYCTCSARERNTGQLYFGEGSKLTVL.

This clone has more than one count but fewer than ten. Mouse gene names apply. Sequencing ends 1 residue short of the CDR3 end; the germline J gene provides the rest. The J gene is TRBJ2-3, the V gene TRBV30; no clear D. V was cut by 0 bases and J by 3 bases, with 1 base left in between. The germline CDR1 and CDR2 sequences are SQVVS and ANEGSEA. The CDR3 runs 11 residues. The CDR3 region is CSSREAETLYF. The sequenced CDR3 bases are TGTAGTTCTAGAGAGGCAGAAACGCTGTAT.

By share, this clone counts as medium-sized. Germline and genes here are mouse. The read finishes 1 residue shy of the CDR3 end, and the germline J gene is used to complete it. The chain recombines TRBV29 with TRBJ2-1, with a weak D call TRBD2 (6 bases). The germline CDR1 and CDR2 sequences are MSHET and SYDVDS. The germline V and J ends were trimmed by 3 bases and 10 bases, with 7 bases remaining between them. CDR3 length: 11 amino acids. CDR3 bases read: TGTGCTAGCAGTTTCTGGGGAGAGCAGTTC. It specifies CASSFWGEQF. The entire CDR3 reads CASSFWGEQFF.

With regard to this clone: Mouse gene names and germline throughout. The read comes to an end 1 residue before the CDR3 does, leaving the germline J gene to fill in the end. The chain recombines TRBV15 with TRBJ2-7; 11 bases line up with TRBD1. The V gene end was trimmed by 6 bases and the J gene end by 6 bases; junction bases not matched to a gene: 4. The CDR3 consists of 13 residues. The V gene's germline CDR1 is SGHND and CDR2 FRSKSL. The CDR3 bases that were read are TGTGCCAGCAGACAGGACAGGGGGCCTGAACAGTAC. Translated, it gives CASRQDRGPEQY. The CDR3 in its entirety is CASRQDRGPEQYF.

Regarding this clone: The listed genes are named as in mouse. Coverage ceases 1 residue before the CDR3 finishes, and the germline J gene fills in the end. The chain uses TRBV13-1 and TRBJ2-5; 7 bases line up with TRBD1. The germline CDR1 and CDR2 sequences are NSHNY and SYGAGN. J gave up 2 bases and V 5 bases, and 5 bases lay outside the gene matches. This CDR3 has 14 residues. CDR3 loop: CASSLGQIQDTQYF. The CDR3 DNA, read in part, is TGTGCCAGCAGCCTGGGACAGATCCAAGACACCCAGTAC.

The table lists this clone with a few counts. Germline and genes here are mouse. The CDR3 end is not reached by the read, which stops 1 residue before it; the germline J gene fills it in. This sequence joins TRBV26 and TRBJ1-1, with TRBD1 matching 9 bases. V shed 6 bases, J shed 3 bases, and the junction held 5 bases outside the gene matches. This CDR3 has 14 residues. Germline CDR1 KGHPV, CDR2 FQNQEV (reference sequence). The part of the CDR3 DNA that was read is TGTGCCAGCAGGCCGGGACAGGGAGACACAGAAGTCTTC. Its protein product is CASRPGQGDTEVF. The entire CDR3 reads CASRPGQGDTEVFF.

Notes on this clone: Gene names and germline refer to mouse. The missing CDR3 end, 1 residue past where the read stops, is filled in from the germline J gene. The chain combines TRBV3 with TRBJ1-4, with TRBD1 matching over 8 bases. The germline CDR1 and CDR2 sequences are SNHLY and FYNGKV (reference sequence). The CDR3 runs 14 residues. V was clipped by 2 bases and J by 5 bases; unmatched bases: 1. CDR3 DNA, as far as it was read: TGTGCCAGCAGCTTAACAGGGGGGAACGAAAGATTATTT. As protein: CASSLTGGNERLF. The complete CDR3 sequence is CASSLTGGNERLFF.

As to this clone: Genes and germline come from the mouse. The DNA ends 1 residue before the CDR3 does, and the rest of the CDR3 is filled in from the germline J gene. V is TRBV26 and J is TRBJ2-3; the match to TRBD2 covers 9 bases. The germline gives CDR1 KGHPV, CDR2 FQNQEV (reference sequence). The length of the CDR3 is 16 residues. V lost 0 bases, J lost 3 bases, and 4 bases stayed unmatched. CDR3 bases read: TGTGCCAGCAGTCTGTCTGGGGGGGCGCGGGCAGAAACGCTGTAT. Protein product: CASSLSGGARAETLY. The whole CDR3 reads CASSLSGGARAETLYF.

This clone was counted between two and nine times. Gene names denote mouse genes. The CDR3 end lies 1 residue beyond the end of the read and is filled in from the germline J gene. The chain employs TRBV26 and TRBJ2-3; 9 bases match TRBD1. The CDR3 runs to 15 residues. Per the germline V gene, CDR1 is KGHPV and CDR2 is FQNQEV (reference sequence). V gave up 2 bases and J gave up 1 base; unmatched junction bases: 1. CDR3 in amino acids: CASSLRTGGAETLYF. The part of the CDR3 DNA that was read is TGTGCCAGCAGTCTGAGGACAGGGGGTGCAGAAACGCTGTAT. The whole variable domain, filled in from reference TRBV26 and TRBJ2-3, reads NSKVIQTPRYLVKGQGQKAKMRCIPEKGHPVVFWYQQNKNNEFKFLINFQNQEVLQQIDMTEKRFSAECPSNSPCSLEIQSSEAGDSALYLCASSLRTGGAETLYFGSGTRLTVL.

In the case of this clone: Gene and germline names: mouse. The CDR3 is cut off 1 residue early in the read; its end comes from the germline J gene. The chain carries TRBV19 and TRBJ2-7; D might be TRBD1 (6 bases). Germline values: CDR1 FNHDT, CDR2 SITEND (reference sequence). Trimming took off 6 bases at V and 3 bases at J, with 13 bases between the two ends. The CDR3 is made up of 13 amino acids. The sequenced part of the CDR3 DNA is TGTGCCAGCACCCCCGACAGGAGCTATGAACAGTAC. Encoded protein: CASTPDRSYEQY. The CDR3, in full, reads CASTPDRSYEQYF. The full variable domain, with the rest looked up from reference TRBV19 and TRBJ2-7, is GGIITQTPKFLIGQEGQKLTLKCQQNFNHDTMYWYRQDSGKGLRLIYYSITENDLQKGDLSEGYDASREKKSSFSLTVTSAQKNEMAVFLCASTPDRSYEQYFGPGTRLTVL.

Of note for this clone: The genes and germline here are from mouse. The read falls 1 residue short of the CDR3 end, and the missing part is taken from the germline J gene. The rearrangement links TRBV12-1 to TRBJ2-5; D perhaps matches TRBD2 (6 bases). The CDR3 has 14 amino acids. Germline CDR1 is SGHSN and CDR2 is HYEKVE. V lost 3 bases to trimming and J lost 2 bases, with 11 bases between them. The DNA read from the CDR3 is TGTGCCAGCTCTACCCTGGGGTCCCAAGACACCCAGTAC. It encodes CASSTLGSQDTQY. The CDR3 in its entirety is CASSTLGSQDTQYF.